A selection of T cell receptor beta chains follows, all from one sample in a study of Graves' ophthalmopathy and Graves' hyperthyroidism. TCRdb independently ran MiXCR on the multiplex PCR reads; one entry per CDR3 protein. The sample carries approximately 540,000 distinct CDR3 sequences, under 45% recorded once. Sequenced material: peripheral blood or thyroid tissue (not recorded which). The receptors were gathered from an adult man with Graves' hyperthyroidism. CDR3s include the opening cysteine and the closing phenylalanine or tryptophan. Each record gives: CDR3 length, J gene, D gene, clone size, V gene, CDR3 protein, CDR3 DNA. D genes are given only for firm matches. Size is omitted from some rows. Given values are once, few, many or a class for expanded clones.

13 TRBJ2-2 NA few TRBV29-1 CSVLTANTGELFF TGCAGCGTTTTGACAGCGAACACCGGGGAGCTGTTTTTT
17 TRBJ2-6 TRBD1 many TRBV20-1 CSARLGTGGSGANVLTF TGCAGTGCTAGATTAGGGACAGGGGGCTCTGGGGCCAACGTCCTGACTTTC
14 TRBJ1-1 NA many TRBV10-3 CAISERQEEAGAFF TGTGCCATCAGTGAAAGGCAGGAGGAGGCTGGGGCTTTCTTT
14 TRBJ2-3 NA NA TRBV7-9 CASSLGRGSGTQYF TGTGCCAGCAGCTTAGGCCGGGGGTCAGGTACGCAGTATTTT
12 TRBJ1-5 NA many TRBV2 CASSPGVTLQHF TGTGCCAGCAGCCCAGGGGTCACGCTCCAGCATTTT
16 TRBJ1-5 TRBD1 NA TRBV25-1 CASRPDQGGEIKSQHF TGTGCCAGCAGACCCGACCAGGGGGGGGAGATTAAGTCCCAGCATTTT
14 TRBJ1-6 TRBD1 few TRBV30 CASRMDRGNSPLHF TGTGCCTCGAGGATGGACAGGGGAAATTCACCCCTCCACTTT
15 TRBJ2-2 TRBD1 NA TRBV10-3 CASSSGTVNTGELFF TGTGCCAGCTCATCTGGGACAGTAAACACCGGGGAGCTGTTTTTT
13 TRBJ2-7 NA many TRBV7-8 CASGYLDSNEQYF TGTGCCAGCGGTTATCTAGACAGTAACGAGCAGTACTTC
15 TRBJ1-4 NA many TRBV5-8 CASSSWVRANEKLFF TGTGCCAGCAGCTCCTGGGTGAGGGCTAATGAAAAACTGTTTTTT
14 TRBJ1-3 NA many TRBV5-1 CASSLDGSGNTIYF TGCGCCAGCAGCTTGGACGGCTCTGGAAACACCATATATTTT
12 TRBJ2-3 NA few TRBV20-1 CSARRRQDTQYF TGCAGTGCTAGACGCCGACAGGATACGCAGTATTTT